This TCR beta chain is from a study of breast tumors, draining lymph nodes, adjacent tissues. Findings of the study overall: Data only fit, rather than demonstrated, lymph node origin of most tumor T cells. Luminal-like breast cancer showed significantly higher tumor–nontumor repertoire similarity than basal-like. Tumors had less TCR diversity than lymph nodes, more than nontumor tissue.

This clonotype was seen at least ten times. Its specificity is not known. Axillary draining lymph nodes of breast cancer patients supplied the node samples. TCRdb ran MiXCR on the multiplex PCR reads and lists one entry per CDR3 protein. The sample lists 180,000 or so distinct CDR3 sequences, approximately 33% occurring once. CDR1 is SGHNT, CDR2 YYREEE, per germline (reference sequence). There are 17 residues in the CDR3. With 0 bases clipped from V and 8 bases from J, the junction kept 9 bases outside the gene matches. The V call is TRBV5-4, the J call TRBJ2-1; TRBD2 aligns across 12 bases. This TCR was sampled from a female donor with breast cancer. Some clones in this sample may be carry-over from other donors' samples. Material: axillary lymph node tissue. This CDR3 is CASSLGLAGASGDEQFF. Written as DNA, the CDR3 is TGTGCCAGCAGCTTGGGACTAGCGGGAGCCTCCGGGGATGAGCAGTTCTTC.